This T cell receptor (beta chain) is drawn from a study of T-cell reconstitution after alpha-beta-depleted transplantation in children. The V end was cut by 0 bases, the J end by 7 bases, with 14 bases between. The CDR3 extends over 15 amino acids. Germline loops: CDR1 SGDLS, CDR2 YYNGEE. Unique molecular identifiers were incorporated into the prepared TCRbeta library. MiXCR was run by TCRdb on the PCR reads, yielding one entry per CDR3 protein. The sample comprises hundreds of thousands of distinct CDR3 sequences, around a tenth of which are singletons, and 20% to 25% rests with the top ten. The specimen was peripheral blood, collected 180 days after TCRalphabeta/CD19-depleted stem cell transplant. The receptor comes from a male patient aged 2 to 10 who had a stem cell transplant for chronic granulomatous disease, so the T cells may come from the graft donor. The chain is built from TRBV9 and TRBJ1-5; D is perhaps TRBD1 (5 bases). This CDR3 is CASSVGKGLGQPQHF. Written as DNA, the CDR3 is TGTGCCAGCAGCGTAGGTAAGGGGCTGGGGCAGCCCCAGCATTTT.